A single sample is the source of the 32 T cell receptor beta chains below, sequenced in a study of tumor and adjacent non-tumor tissue in lung cancer. TCRbeta libraries were built with three rounds of nested PCR, modified from ARM-PCR. TCRdb recomputed calls from the multiplex PCR reads with MiXCR, one row per CDR3 protein. This table holds about 200,000 distinct CDR3 sequences, 60% to 75% found once. This sample's RNA came from whole unsorted tissue. What was sequenced was lung tumor tissue. The receptors come from a man aged 55 to 70 with non-small cell lung cancer.

This clonotype has more than one count but fewer than ten. The J gene is TRBJ2-1, the V gene TRBV5-5; 11 nucleotides match TRBD2. There are 16 residues in the CDR3. Trimming at V came to 0 bases and at J to 8 bases, leaving 7 bases not matched to a gene. CDR1 is SGHKS and CDR2 is YYEKEE in the germline V gene (reference sequence). The CDR3 DNA reads as TGTGCCAGCAGCTTGGCAGGACTAGCGGGTGCCTATGAGCAGTTCTTC. The encoded protein is CASSLAGLAGAYEQFF.

V and J are TRBV30 and TRBJ2-1; D unclear. With 2 bases removed from V and 5 bases from J, the gap between germline ends came to 4 bases. The CDR3 is 11 amino acids. Per germline, CDR1 GTSNPN and CDR2 SVGIG (reference sequence). The CDR3 DNA reads TGTGCCTGGAGTCTCAACAATGAGCAGTTCTTC. Protein sequence: CAWSLNNEQFF.

In this sample, this clonotype turned up many times. The chain has TRBV4-2 and TRBJ2-3; 9 nucleotides match TRBD2. V lost 3 bases and J lost 5; bases outside the gene matches: 9. CDR3 length: 16 residues. Germline lookup yields CDR1 LGHNA and CDR2 YNFKEQ. The CDR3 DNA reads TGTGCCAGCAGCCAGCGGGGGGGCCTTGGTAAAGATACGCAGTATTTT. It codes for CASSQRGGLGKDTQYF.

V gene TRBV20-1 combines with J gene TRBJ2-7, with 9 bases identical to TRBD1. With V trimmed by 0 bases and J by 5 bases, 5 bases remained unmatched. The germline gives CDR1 DFQATT, CDR2 SNEGSKA (reference sequence). The CDR3 covers 14 residues. CDR3 protein: CSARDLTGGDEQYF. CDR3 bases: TGCAGTGCTAGAGATCTTACAGGGGGCGACGAGCAGTACTTC.

A note on this clonotype: The junction departs from the called germline gene at one end, perhaps through a read error. This sequence joins TRBV5-6 and TRBJ2-3, with unresolved D. The length of the CDR3 is 11 residues. The germline gives CDR1 SGHDT, CDR2 YYEEEE. CDR3 DNA: TGTGCCAGCAGCTTGGTGGATATGCAGTATTTT. Translated, it gives CASSLVDMQYF.

On this clonotype: A much larger clone lies one base from this, so it may be a read error. The rearrangement links TRBV20-1 to TRBJ2-7; possibly TRBD2 for D (6 bases). Germline V lookup: CDR1 DFQATT, CDR2 SNEGSKA (reference sequence). The CDR3 runs to 12 residues. CDR3 coding DNA: TGCAGTACTAGTCGCGGGGCCTACGAGCAGTACTTC. It yields the protein CSTSRGAYEQYF.

This clonotype was counted at least ten times. The chain's CDR3 is CSAPGTGVVEQYF. The CDR3 DNA sequence: TGCAGTGCACCTGGGACAGGGGTGGTCGAGCAGTACTTC. The V and J genes are TRBV20-1 and TRBJ2-7, with 10 bases aligning to TRBD1. The CDR3 sequence is 13 residues long. Germline V gene lookup returns CDR1 DFQATT and CDR2 SNEGSKA (reference sequence). With 6 bases clipped from V and 6 bases from J, the junction kept 8 bases outside the gene matches.

A word on this clonotype: No conserved phenylalanine or tryptophan ends this CDR3, so it is likely a read error. CDR3 sequence: CASIFLGRGAKNNEQFL. CDR3 nucleotides: TGTGCCAGCATCTTTCTGGGTCGAGGGGCTAAGAATAATGAGCAGTTCCTC. The rearrangement uses TRBV11-1 and TRBJ2-1, with D possibly called TRBD1 or TRBD2 (5 bases each). Germline CDR1 reads SGHAT; CDR2 reads FQDESV (reference sequence). V lost 7 bases and J 7 bases, leaving 26 bases between the germline ends. This CDR3 has 17 amino acids.

In the case of this clonotype: The CDR3 does not close with the conserved phenylalanine or tryptophan, likely indicating a read error. The limits of the CDR3 on the DNA are not certain, so only TCRdb's listed CDR3 is given. V is TRBV20-1 and J is TRBJ2-1; no check of the table's D call, TRBD2, against the DNA was made. Inclusive of both ends, the CDR3 amounts to 15 amino acids. CDR1 and CDR2 from the germline V gene are DFQATT and SNEGSKA (reference sequence). The CDR3 region is CNGRELAGDYNEQLL.

This sequence joins TRBV11-3 and TRBJ2-1; the match to TRBD2 covers 7 bases. The germline V gene has CDR1 SGHNT and CDR2 YENEEA. V shed 11 bases, J shed 4 bases, and the junction held 14 bases outside the gene matches. This CDR3 spans 15 amino acids. The CDR3 DNA reads TGTGCCTGCGGCTTAGGCGGGGGAACTTACAATGAGCAGTTCTTC. This codes for CACGLGGGTYNEQFF.

This clonotype was seen just once. With a much larger clone just one base away, this may be a read error. The rearrangement joins TRBV20-1 to TRBJ2-3, with D tentatively TRBD2 (7 bases). Germline V gene sequence: CDR1 DFQATT, CDR2 SNEGSKA (reference sequence). V was cut by 6 bases and J by 6 bases, with 25 bases left in between. The CDR3 spans 16 residues. CDR3 sequence: CSATGGLGPGGDTQYF. CDR3 nucleotide sequence: TGCAGTGCGACAGGAGGCCTTGGGCCCGGGGGGGATACGCAGTATTTT.

At least ten counts were recorded for this clonotype. For the CDR3, the DNA is TGTGCCAGCAGTCCGGACAGGGTGACCTATGGCTACACCTTC. Its protein product is CASSPDRVTYGYTF. The J gene is TRBJ1-2, the V gene TRBV5-4; 8 bases match TRBD1. Germline loops: CDR1 SGHNT, CDR2 YYREEE (reference sequence). Trimming at V came to 5 bases and at J to 4 bases, leaving 7 bases not matched to a gene. There are 14 residues in the CDR3.

With regard to this clonotype: The junction departs from germline at one end; a sequencing error may be responsible. V usage is TRBV11-3 and J usage is TRBJ1-1; D unresolved. Germline values: CDR1 SGHNT, CDR2 YENEEA. The CDR3 has 14 residues. The CDR3 DNA reads as TGTGCCAGCAGCTTAGACGGAGTGAACACTGAGGCTCTCTTT. Encoded protein: CASSLDGVNTEALF.

As regards this clonotype: The junction differs from germline at one of its ends, possibly a read error. The chain links TRBV6-5 to TRBJ1-2; no reliable D call. The CDR3 has 15 amino acids. Germline V gene data show CDR1 as MNHEY and CDR2 as SVGAGI. The CDR3 loop reads CASSYLPEPGYDYTF. CDR3 DNA sequence: TGTGCCAGCAGTTACCTGCCCGAGCCGGGCTATGACTACACCTTC.

In the case of this clonotype: A read error may explain this, as a much larger clone is one base away. V gene TRBV6-6 combines with J gene TRBJ1-5; 7 bases align to TRBD1. Germline V gene data show CDR1 as MNHNY and CDR2 as SVGAGI (reference sequence). The CDR3 spans 14 residues. DNA of the CDR3: TGTGCCAGCAGTTTACAGGGGAAGGAGCAGCCCCAGCTTTTT. Its protein is CASSLQGKEQPQLF.

A note on this clonotype: This CDR3 fails to terminate in the conserved phenylalanine or tryptophan, so it likely reflects a read error. The gene calls are TRBV11-3 and TRBJ1-1, with D unresolved. This CDR3 has 18 amino acids. CDR1 SGHNT and CDR2 YENEEA come from the germline V gene. The V end was cut by 4 bases, the J end by 1 base, with 22 bases between. In DNA, the CDR3 is TGTGCCAGCAGCTCAGATGGACTCGTCGGGCAGACGAACACTGAAGCTTTCGTT. It encodes CASSSDGLVGQTNTEAFV.

This clonotype appeared a few times. One base away lies a much larger clone, so this may be a sequencing read error. CDR3 sequence (DNA): TGTGCCAGCAACTCGAGGGACAGGGAGGACAAGCAGTACTTC. Protein product: CASNSRDREDKQYF. The chain combines TRBV4-2 with TRBJ2-7, with 9 bases aligning to TRBD1. The CDR3 loop spans 14 amino acids. Germline trimming cut 7 bases from V and 8 bases from J; bases unmatched to any gene: 12. CDR1 and CDR2 (germline): LGHNA, YNFKEQ.

About this clonotype: This may come from a read error, since a much larger clone is one base off. V and J are TRBV29-1 and TRBJ1-1; D is unclear. The CDR3 length is 10 residues. The germline V gene has CDR1 SQVTM and CDR2 ANQGSEA. The CDR3 coding sequence is TGCAGCCTTGAAGGGCTTGAAGCTTTCTTT. Protein sequence: CSLEGLEAFF.

Points on this clonotype: The junction differs from germline at one of its ends, possibly a read error. The gene calls are TRBV11-3 and TRBJ2-5, with 7 bases matching TRBD1. Germline V gives CDR1 SGHNT, CDR2 YENEEA. The length of the CDR3 is 16 residues. The CDR3 region has the DNA TGTGCCAGCAGCTCCCCCTGGACAGGAGTCAAAGAGACCCAGTGCTTC. Translating it yields CASSSPWTGVKETQCF.

In regard to this clonotype: A read error is possible here, since a much larger clone lies one base away. CDR3 amino acids: CSDSGGAGEAFF. For the CDR3, the DNA is TGCAGCGACTCAGGGGGTGCGGGGGAAGCTTTCTTT. This chain connects TRBV29-1 to TRBJ1-1; 7 bases are a match to TRBD1. V shed 7 bases, J shed 8 bases, and the junction held 10 bases outside the gene matches. CDR1 is SQVTM, CDR2 ANQGSEA, per germline. CDR3 length equals 12 residues.

The chain links TRBV7-2 to TRBJ2-7; 10 bases align to TRBD1. The ends lost 5 bases at V and 6 bases at J; junction bases unmatched: 10. The CDR3 sequence is 15 residues long. CDR1 and CDR2 from the germline V gene are SGHTA and FQGNSA. The CDR3 DNA reads as TGTGCCAGCAGCCCGCGGTCCGGGACAGGGGTCGAGCAGTACTTC. Translation: CASSPRSGTGVEQYF. The full variable domain, its missing parts supplied by reference TRBV7-2 and TRBJ2-7, is GAGVSQSPSNKVTEKGKDVELRCDPISGHTALYWYRQSLGQGLEFLIYFQGNSAPDKSGLPSDRFSAERTGGSVSTLTIQRTQQEDSAVYLCASSPRSGTGVEQYFGPGTRLTVT.

Details on this clonotype: One junction end does not reproduce the germline sequence, and a read error may be involved. The V and J genes are TRBV11-2 and TRBJ1-3; D is unclear. Germline CDR1 is SGHAT and CDR2 is FQNNGV. This CDR3 has 16 amino acids. CDR3: CAGSERVSSSGNTIYF. In nucleotides, the CDR3 is TGTGCCGGCAGCGAACGGGTGTCGAGCTCTGGAAACACCATATATTTT. The variable domain in full, with the rest retrieved from reference TRBV11-2 and TRBJ1-3, is EAGVAQSPRYKIIEKRQSVAFWCNPISGHATLYWYQQILGQGPKLLIQFQNNGVVDDSQLPKDRFSAERLKGVDSTLKIQPAKLEDSAVYLCAGSERVSSSGNTIYFGEGSWLTVV.

Comment on this clonotype: A clone one base away is much larger, so this may be a read error. This rearrangement joins TRBV6-5 to TRBJ2-5, with a weak D call TRBD2 (6 bases). Germline lookup yields CDR1 MNHEY and CDR2 SVGAGI. The CDR3 consists of 15 residues. The CDR3 DNA sequence: TGTGCCAGCAGTTACCTCCCGGGGACGGGGGAGACCCACTACTTC. The encoded protein is CASSYLPGTGETHYF.

Notes on this clonotype: A clone one base away is much larger, so this may be a read error. This chain joins TRBV6-5 and TRBJ2-2; D might be TRBD1 or TRBD2, each matching 5 bases. This CDR3 region has 16 residues. CDR1 is MNHEY and CDR2 is SVGAGI in the germline V gene. The CDR3 region has the DNA TGTGCCAGCAGTTACACCGGGACCCTCCGGCCCGGGGAGCTGATTTTT. Amino acids: CASSYTGTLRPGELIF.

This chain links TRBV20-1 with TRBJ2-6, with a possible D match to TRBD2 (5 bases). The CDR3 covers 17 residues. Germline CDR1 is DFQATT and CDR2 is SNEGSKA (reference sequence). V lost 1 base and J lost 2, with 15 bases in between. The chain's CDR3 is CSARALGRGAGANVLTF. The DNA for the CDR3 is TGCAGTGCTAGAGCCCTCGGACGGGGAGCTGGGGCCAACGTCCTGACTTTC.

In this sample, this clonotype turned up a few times. The rearrangement joins TRBV6-6 to TRBJ2-7; D call uncertain. Germline CDR1 MNHNY, CDR2 SVGAGI (reference sequence). V lost 6 bases and J 3 bases, leaving 9 bases between the germline ends. This CDR3 has 12 residues. The CDR3 DNA reads as TGTGCCAGCAGCCCAGGTAGCTACGAGCAGTACTTC. Its protein is CASSPGSYEQYF.

The chain is built from TRBV4-3 and TRBJ2-2, with 8 bases lining up with TRBD2. Germline loops: CDR1 LGHNA, CDR2 YSLEER. The CDR3 contains 13 residues. V shed 7 bases, J shed 3 bases, and the junction held 1 base outside the gene matches. The chain's CDR3 is CASNGRDTGELFF. The CDR3 nucleotides are TGCGCCAGCAACGGGAGGGACACCGGGGAGCTGTTTTTT.

This clonotype was detected only a few times. The CDR3 protein is CASSLLRDRTNEQFF. CDR3 DNA: TGTGCCAGCAGCTTGTTGCGTGACAGGACCAATGAGCAGTTCTTC. This sequence joins TRBV5-8 and TRBJ2-1, with D tentatively TRBD1 (6 bases). CDR1 is SGHTS, CDR2 YDEGEE, per germline. Trimming removed 1 base at V and 6 bases at J, with 14 bases between. This CDR3 is 15 amino acids long.

Of note for this clonotype: Just one base apart from a much larger clone, this may be a read error. The V and J genes are TRBV20-1 and TRBJ2-3; 8 bases map to TRBD2. Trimming removed 8 bases from V and 2 bases from J; junction bases left unmatched: 9. This CDR3 has 14 residues. The germline V gene has CDR1 DFQATT and CDR2 SNEGSKA (reference sequence). This chain's CDR3 is CSYLAGPLTDTQYF. The CDR3 coding sequence is TGCAGTTACTTAGCGGGGCCCCTCACAGATACGCAGTATTTT.

In regard to this clonotype: The junction shows a germline mismatch at one end, possibly a read error. This rearrangement joins TRBV20-1 to TRBJ2-3, with 8 bases identical to TRBD2. The CDR3 is 17 amino acids. Germline-derived CDR1 and CDR2 are DFQATT and SNEGSKA (reference sequence). Here the CDR3 reads CNARRGQAGVGTDTQYF. CDR3 nucleotide sequence: TGCAATGCTAGAAGAGGACAAGCGGGAGTCGGAACGGATACGCAGTATTTT.

A note on this clonotype: This clone may be a read error of a much larger clone one base away. V gene TRBV20-1 combines with J gene TRBJ2-7; TRBD1 matches at 8 bases. Germline CDR1 and CDR2: DFQATT and SNEGSKA (reference sequence). The V gene end was trimmed by 6 bases and the J gene end by 6 bases; junction bases not matched to a gene: 13. The CDR3 is 14 amino acids. The CDR3 DNA reads as TGCAGTGCAAACTCGACAGGGGCCTCTGGCGAGCAGTACTTC. Its translation: CSANSTGASGEQYF.

The chain combines TRBV5-5 with TRBJ1-5; 9 positions match TRBD1. Germline V CDR1 and CDR2: SGHKS, YYEKEE (reference sequence). Unmatched junction bases numbered 14, after V lost 6 bases and J lost 10 bases. This CDR3 comprises 15 residues. CDR3 residues: CASNTVPGQGLPQHF. CDR3 DNA sequence: TGTGCCAGCAACACAGTTCCGGGACAGGGTCTTCCCCAGCATTTT.